This TCR beta chain was retrieved from a study of long-term antiretroviral therapy in people with HIV. Assay version v3.0 of immunoSEQ was used, and it was run at survey level. Libraries were prepared by immunoSEQ multiplex PCR; TCRdb keeps only in-frame clonotypes and omits some of them. This table holds 15,000 to 20,000 clones, 77% found once. Remarks on this clone: The antigen is unknown.

Overall study results and limits: Specimens of blood were obtained during about 2004 to 2018, possibly under older ART regimens. Even long-term ART left TRB diversity below transplant donor controls, despite gains. Whereas controls had wider CDR3 length ranges, HIV repertoires had narrower ones.

The CDR3 is made up of 15 amino acids. V dropped 0 bases and J dropped 4 bases, with 13 bases sitting between them. Germline CDR1 is SGHRS and CDR2 is YFSETQ. The rearrangement joins TRBV5-1 to TRBJ1-1; D is undetermined. The TCR sequence derives from a man between 25 and 39 years old with HIV. The sample consisted of unsorted PBMCs, taken 2.1 to 2.2 years before starting antiretroviral therapy. This CDR3 reads CASSLEIAASTEAFF. In nucleotides, the CDR3 is TGCGCCAGCAGCTTGGAGATAGCAGCAAGCACTGAAGCTTTCTTT.